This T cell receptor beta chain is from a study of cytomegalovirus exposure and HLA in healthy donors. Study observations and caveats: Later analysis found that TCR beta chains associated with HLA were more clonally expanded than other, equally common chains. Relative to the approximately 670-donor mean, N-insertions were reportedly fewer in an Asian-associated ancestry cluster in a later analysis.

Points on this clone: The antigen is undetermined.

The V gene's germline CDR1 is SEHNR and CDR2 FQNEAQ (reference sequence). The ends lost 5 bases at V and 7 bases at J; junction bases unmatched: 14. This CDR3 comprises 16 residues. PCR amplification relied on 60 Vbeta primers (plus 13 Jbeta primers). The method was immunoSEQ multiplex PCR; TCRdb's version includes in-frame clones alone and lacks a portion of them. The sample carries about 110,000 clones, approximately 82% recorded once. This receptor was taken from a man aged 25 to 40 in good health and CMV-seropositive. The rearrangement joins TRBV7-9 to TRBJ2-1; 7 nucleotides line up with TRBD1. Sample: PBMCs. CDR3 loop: CASSPIDRAAGNEQFF. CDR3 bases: TGTGCCAGCAGCCCAATCGACAGGGCGGCTGGGAATGAGCAGTTCTTC.